This T cell receptor (beta chain) appears in the sequencing data of a study of PD-L1 blockade in urothelial cancer (dated by TCRdb to the late 2010s). General notes on the study: All patients started therapy around 2014 and received atezolizumab 1,200 mg intravenously every 3 weeks. Around 29 patients had pretreatment blood TCR-seq, around 25 had at least one posttreatment blood collection, and around 25 had tumor TCR-seq. The study was an exploratory multi-omic analysis of somatic, immune and clinical correlates of response to PD-L1 blockade with atezolizumab in urothelial cancer. Durable clinical benefit was defined as a progression-free survival longer than 6 months, and TCR features were additionally tested against progression-free survival and overall survival. Pretreatment tumor samples, along with matched peripheral blood collected serially before and after atezolizumab treatment, underwent TCR sequencing. An ECOG performance status of 0 or 1 was recorded for the patients, and 0 to 3 prior chemotherapy regimens had been received by the patients. Durable clinical benefit was achieved by nine patients but not by the remaining 20. Twenty-five of 29 patients were identified as males with urothelial cancer of bladder origin, and a prior smoking history was reported by 18 of 29 patients. Blood samples gave a median of around 130,000 T cells and 80,000 or so unique TCRs, with a median clonality of roughly 0.08. Whole exome sequencing and RNA sequencing of pretreatment tumors were performed alongside TCR sequencing in the same patients. Blood samples were analyzed 3 weeks after the start of treatment (second dose) and 6 weeks after the start of treatment. The study at large found these results: Among patients with durable benefit, tumor-associated TCR clones showed greater expansion in peripheral blood 3 weeks after treatment started (n ≈ 21, p = 0.022). A pretreatment peripheral blood TCR clonality below the median was linked to improved progression-free and overall survival. Because of the small sample size (n ≈ 30) and the many exploratory analyses performed, the results are intended to be regarded as hypothesis-generating.

In the paper's terms, the time point label means: pretreatment peripheral blood. A cohort of around 29 patients with locally advanced or metastatic urothelial carcinoma, treated at Memorial Sloan Kettering on a trial protocol, was included. Peripheral blood mononuclear cells were collected pretreatment and during treatment, with between 1 and 8 total time points obtained per patient. The Qiagen DNeasy Blood extraction kit was used to purify genomic DNA from total PBMCs and tumor samples. Collected pretreatment and during treatment, PBMCs were isolated and stored as previously described. Synthetic TCR analog templates were spiked into each PCR so that absolute template abundance could be estimated from read counts. The immunoSEQ assay was used to amplify TCRbeta CDR3 regions from genomic DNA with bias-controlled V and J gene primers. Rearranged TCRbeta segments were sequenced at approximately 20X coverage. Processing in the source paper ran as follows. Clustering was used to correct sequencing errors, and CDR3s were annotated against IMGT so that V, D and J genes could be assigned. Downstream analyses used only productive TCRbeta rearrangements, leaving out any out-of-frame or stop-codon sequences. Clonality was calculated as one minus the Shannon entropy normalized by the log of the number of unique productive sequences. Fisher's exact test with Benjamini-Hochberg correction, using a cutoff of adjusted p below 0.01, was how clones that differed between time points or between blood and tumor were identified. TCRdb took over this immuneACCESS table, retaining in-frame rearrangements with V and J assigned. Such tables are incomplete; in checked studies, under half of the missing clones stem from an unresolved V gene, and the remainder is unexplained. D and trimming come from the DNA, and the V and J calls and clone size come from that table. The sample table holds roughly 50,000 clones, of which around nine tenths were seen once. In total, the top ten clones hold roughly 15% of the sample.

Comments on this clone: Its cognate antigen has yet to be identified. Base-call qualities are not available, and no considerably larger clone is one nucleotide away.

Including the terminal cysteine and phenylalanine, the CDR3 comprises 16 residues. CDR3 DNA only is kept here, 48 bases in frame from base 1. Via the germline V gene (reference sequence), CDR1 is SGHKS and CDR2 YYEKEE. Germline trimming: 3 bases from V, 1 base from J; junction bases outside gene matches: 4. The sequence joins TRBV5-5 to TRBJ2-3; TRBD2 aligns with 11 central bases. The sample consisted of PBMCs, taken around atezolizumab (anti-PD-L1) treatment. The TCR comes from a woman between 55 and 75 years old with urothelial cancer. The CDR3 region has the sequence CASSYLTSGGTDTQYF. The nucleotide sequence reads TGTGCCAGCAGCTATTTGACTAGCGGGGGCACAGATACGCAGTATTTT.